This entry lists 15 T cell receptor beta chains sequenced from one sample in a study of shared clonotypes between healthy human individuals. Using immunoSEQ multiplex PCR, the repertoire was profiled, and TCRdb retains in-frame clones only, with some absent. The repertoire consists of some 690,000 clones, with roughly 87% occurring once and the leading ten covering more than 30%. The sample was memory CD8+ T cells from PBMCs. Specified subset: CD45RO+ cells pooled with CCR7-negative TemRA cells. The receptors originated from a man between 18 and 29 years old in good health. Some clones in this sample may be carry-over from other donors' samples.

The chain is built from TRBV5-4 and TRBJ2-5; D call uncertain. The germline gives CDR1 SGHNT, CDR2 YYREEE (reference sequence). The CDR3 is 15 residues long. Between the trimmed V and J ends, which lost 0 bases and 5 bases, there was a span of 14 bases. The CDR3 region is CASSLGVAPTETQYF. CDR3 nucleotide sequence: TGTGCCAGCAGCTTGGGGGTCGCACCCACGGAGACCCAGTACTTC.

The chain combines TRBV7-9 with TRBJ2-1; TRBD2 matches 7 bases. Germline assignment: CDR1 SEHNR and CDR2 FQNEAQ (reference sequence). The CDR3 consists of 16 residues. With 1 base clipped from V and 5 bases from J, the junction kept 8 bases outside the gene matches. The CDR3 region is CASSLVLGLADNEQFF. The CDR3 region has the DNA TGTGCCAGCAGCTTAGTTCTGGGCCTAGCGGACAATGAGCAGTTCTTC.

This clone was recorded at least ten times. The V gene is TRBV10-3, the J gene TRBJ2-5; 9 nucleotides match TRBD2. The CDR3 is 16 amino acids. Germline assignment: CDR1 ENHRY and CDR2 SYGVKD. The J segment lost 1 base and the V segment lost 4 bases, leaving 7 bases of the junction unmatched. The CDR3 region is CAISVAASGIQETQYF. The CDR3 nucleotides read TGTGCCATCAGTGTGGCGGCTAGCGGGATCCAAGAGACCCAGTACTTC.

The chain is built from TRBV11-1 and TRBJ2-7, with 7 bases lining up with TRBD2. CDR3 size: 15 residues. Losses at the gene ends were 4 bases for V and 4 bases for J; bases not matched to a gene: 10. Germline loops: CDR1 SGHAT, CDR2 FQDESV (reference sequence). The CDR3 DNA follows: TGTGCCAGCAGCTCCTGGGCGGGAGACGGGTACGAGCAGTACTTC. It translates to CASSSWAGDGYEQYF.

J is TRBJ2-1 and V is TRBV15; D is possibly TRBD2 (6 bases). Germline V gene data show CDR1 as LNHNV and CDR2 as YYDKDF (reference sequence). The V and J ends lost 7 bases and 4 bases respectively, with 26 bases between them. The CDR3 has 18 amino acids. Written as DNA, the CDR3 is TGTGCCACCACGTCCCCCCGAAGCGGTAGCGGAGCTTACAATGAGCAGTTCTTC. It specifies CATTSPRSGSGAYNEQFF. The full variable domain, in which reference TRBV15 and TRBJ2-1 provide the parts outside the CDR3, is DAMVIQNPRYQVTQFGKPVTLSCSQTLNHNVMYWYQQKSSQAPKLLFHYYDKDFNNEADTPDNFQSRRPNTSFCFLDIRSPGLGDTAMYLCATTSPRSGSGAYNEQFFGPGTRLTVL.

The CDR3 coding sequence is TGTGCCAGCAGCTTAGGACTAGCGGCCTTCTACAATGAGCAGTTCTTC. This gives the protein CASSLGLAAFYNEQFF. V and J are TRBV7-2 and TRBJ2-1, with 9 bases that match TRBD2. In germline, CDR1 is SGHTA, CDR2 FQGNSA. CDR3 length: 16 residues. The V and J ends lost 1 base and 3 bases, in that order; junction bases with no gene match: 4.

The chain uses TRBV4-1 and TRBJ2-5; the match to TRBD1 covers 8 bases. CDR1 is MGHRA, CDR2 YSYEKL, per germline. This CDR3 comprises 16 residues. V lost 1 base and J lost 4; bases outside the gene matches: 8. The CDR3 region is CASSQVGRGLGETQYF. As DNA, the CDR3 is TGCGCCAGCAGCCAAGTTGGCAGGGGGCTAGGAGAGACCCAGTACTTC.

The DNA for the CDR3 is TGTGCCAGCAGTCCCAGACTAGCGGTCGGGGAGCTGTTTTTT. It codes for CASSPRLAVGELFF. This chain joins TRBV27 and TRBJ2-2; 9 bases are shared with TRBD2. Germline CDR1 and CDR2: MNHEY and SMNVEV (reference sequence). The V and J ends lost 5 bases and 7 bases, in that order; junction bases with no gene match: 5. The CDR3 is 14 residues long.

With respect to this clone: A far larger clone is only one base removed, so a read error is likely. This chain joins TRBV7-9 and TRBJ1-2, with D unresolved. The germline V gene has CDR1 SEHNR and CDR2 FQNEAQ (reference sequence). The CDR3 extends over 12 amino acids. The CDR3 spells CASSPDLYDYTF. The CDR3 DNA sequence: TGTGCCAGCAGCCCGGACCTATATGACTACACCTTC.

This chain links TRBV5-1 with TRBJ2-2; unclear D gene. CDR3 size: 15 residues. Germline V CDR1 and CDR2: SGHRS, YFSETQ. Trimming took 4 bases from V and 0 from J, leaving 10 bases between them. Here the CDR3 DNA reads TGCGCCAGCAGCCCATCGGCAGCGAACACCGGGGAGCTGTTTTTT. Residues: CASSPSAANTGELFF.

This sequence joins TRBV19 and TRBJ2-1; maybe TRBD1 (5 bases). Trimming took off 5 bases at V and 8 bases at J, with 10 bases between the two ends. The CDR3 is 12 amino acids. The germline gives CDR1 LNHDA, CDR2 SQIVND (reference sequence). This CDR3 reads CASSSPGYEQFF. CDR3 coding DNA: TGTGCCAGTAGTTCCCCAGGGTATGAGCAGTTCTTC.

V usage is TRBV6-1 and J usage is TRBJ2-1; 10 positions match TRBD2. This CDR3 comprises 15 residues. V trimming: 6 bases; J trimming: 6 bases; junction bases outside the gene matches: 8. Germline-derived CDR1 and CDR2 are MNHNS and SASEGT. CDR3 protein: CASSLLAGEGNEQFF. The CDR3 DNA reads TGTGCCAGCAGCCTGCTAGCGGGAGAAGGCAATGAGCAGTTCTTC.

V gene TRBV6-4 combines with J gene TRBJ1-4, with D unclear. The CDR3 is 12 amino acids. Germline V gene data show CDR1 as MRHNA and CDR2 as SNTAGT. Between the trimmed V and J ends, which lost 2 bases and 8 bases, there was a span of 6 bases. CDR3 region: CASSDDIEKLFF. The CDR3 DNA reads TGTGCCAGCAGTGACGATATCGAAAAACTGTTTTTT.

The rearrangement uses TRBV10-3 and TRBJ2-7, with TRBD1 matching 10 bases. The CDR3 covers 15 residues. V lost 4 bases to trimming and J lost 5 bases; unmatched junction nucleotides: 8. The germline gives CDR1 ENHRY, CDR2 SYGVKD. Here the CDR3 DNA reads TGTGCCATCAGTGTGGGACAGGGGTCGAAGGACGAGCAGTACTTC. Protein sequence: CAISVGQGSKDEQYF.

The chain uses TRBV5-1 and TRBJ1-5, with a tentative D call TRBD1 (5 bases). The CDR3 spans 16 residues. The germline V gene has CDR1 SGHRS and CDR2 YFSETQ. V was cut by 5 bases and J by 5 bases, with 20 bases left in between. The CDR3 DNA reads as TGCGCCAGCAGTCCCGCCAGTGGGGCGCCCGATCAGCCCCAGCATTTT. Translating gives CASSPASGAPDQPQHF.